These T cell receptor beta chains were read from a single sample in a study. TCRdb reanalysed the 5' RACE reads using MiXCR and keeps one entry per CDR3 protein. This table has tens of thousands of distinct CDR3 sequences, around 26% appearing once. The sequenced material came from naive CD4+ T cells sorted from blood. The receptors derive from a female donor with breast cancer. The CDR3 runs from the conserved cysteine through the conserved F or W. D genes are given only for firm matches. A clone size is listed for some rows: how often the clone was seen (once, few, many), or a class if it is expanded.

size: medium-sized
J: TRBJ1-1
D: NA
V: TRBV4-3
DNA: TGCGCCAGCAGCCATAAGGTGGAGGGGACCACTGAAGCTTTCTTT
CDR3: CASSHKVEGTTEAFF

size: few
J: TRBJ2-6
D: TRBD1
V: TRBV7-3
DNA: TGTGCCAGCACCTGGACAGGTTCTGGGGCCAACGTCCTGACTTTC
CDR3: CASTWTGSGANVLTF

size: many
J: TRBJ1-6
D: NA
V: TRBV9
DNA: TGTGCCAGCAGCGTAGGGGGGTTCGATTCACCCCTCCACTTT
CDR3: CASSVGGFDSPLHF

size: NA
J: TRBJ2-5
D: TRBD2
V: TRBV5-1
DNA: TGCGCCAGCAGCAGCGAGCGGGAACAAGAGACCCAGTACTTC
CDR3: CASSSEREQETQYF

size: few
J: TRBJ2-4
D: TRBD1
V: TRBV7-2
DNA: TGTGCCAGCAGCAAGAGGGACAGGAGGTTGGCCAAAAACATTCAGTACTTC
CDR3: CASSKRDRRLAKNIQYF

size: NA
J: TRBJ2-5
D: NA
V: TRBV9
DNA: TGTGCCAGCAGCGTAGGACAACAAGAGACCCAGTACTTC
CDR3: CASSVGQQETQYF

size: NA
J: TRBJ1-1
D: NA
V: TRBV6-1
DNA: TGTGCCAGCAGTGAGAAGACGAACACTGAAGCTTTCTTT
CDR3: CASSEKTNTEAFF

size: NA
J: TRBJ2-5
D: TRBD2
V: TRBV7-9
DNA: TGTGCCAGCAGCACAGACGGGAGGTTAGGGGAGACCCAGTACTTC
CDR3: CASSTDGRLGETQYF

size: many
J: TRBJ1-4
D: NA
V: TRBV6-1
DNA: TGTGCCAGCAGTGAAGACGGTGGGGAAAAACTGTTTTTT
CDR3: CASSEDGGEKLFF

size: few
J: TRBJ1-1
D: NA
V: TRBV7-9
DNA: TGTGCCAGCTCGTGGGGGACATTTGAAGCTTTCTTT
CDR3: CASSWGTFEAFF

size: few
J: TRBJ2-7
D: NA
V: TRBV5-5
DNA: TGTGCCAGCAGCTTCCGGGACGACGAGCAGTACTTC
CDR3: CASSFRDDEQYF

size: many
J: TRBJ2-7
D: NA
V: TRBV7-2
DNA: TGTGCCAGCACCCAGACCGTGTCGGCAACGGGGCAGTACTTC
CDR3: CASTQTVSATGQYF

size: many
J: TRBJ2-5
D: NA
V: TRBV5-5
DNA: TGTGCCAGCAGCTTCCAGGGGCAAGAGACCCAGTACTTC
CDR3: CASSFQGQETQYF

size: few
J: TRBJ2-5
D: TRBD2
V: TRBV4-3
DNA: TGCGCCAGCAGCCAAGATGGTAGCGGGAGGTCCGGCGAGACCCAGTACTTC
CDR3: CASSQDGSGRSGETQYF

size: NA
J: TRBJ2-7
D: NA
V: TRBV20-1
DNA: TGCGGTGCGCAGCAGGTTACCCCGAAGGACGAGCAGTACTTC
CDR3: CGAQQVTPKDEQYF